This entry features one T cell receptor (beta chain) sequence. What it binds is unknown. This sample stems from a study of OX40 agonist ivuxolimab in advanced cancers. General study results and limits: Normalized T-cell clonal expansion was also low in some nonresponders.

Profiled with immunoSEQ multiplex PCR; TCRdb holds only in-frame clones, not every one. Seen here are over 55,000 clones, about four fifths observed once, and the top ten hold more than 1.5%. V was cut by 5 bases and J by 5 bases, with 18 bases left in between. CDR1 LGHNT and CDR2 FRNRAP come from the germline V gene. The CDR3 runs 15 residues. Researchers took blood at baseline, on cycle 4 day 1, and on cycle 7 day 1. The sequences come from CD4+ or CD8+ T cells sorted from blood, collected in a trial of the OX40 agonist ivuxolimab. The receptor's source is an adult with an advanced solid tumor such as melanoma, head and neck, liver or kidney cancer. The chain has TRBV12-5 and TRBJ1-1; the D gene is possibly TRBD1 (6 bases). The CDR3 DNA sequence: TGTGCTAGTGGTCCCCTGGGGGCGGGGGGAACTGAAGCTTTCTTT. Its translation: CASGPLGAGGTEAFF.